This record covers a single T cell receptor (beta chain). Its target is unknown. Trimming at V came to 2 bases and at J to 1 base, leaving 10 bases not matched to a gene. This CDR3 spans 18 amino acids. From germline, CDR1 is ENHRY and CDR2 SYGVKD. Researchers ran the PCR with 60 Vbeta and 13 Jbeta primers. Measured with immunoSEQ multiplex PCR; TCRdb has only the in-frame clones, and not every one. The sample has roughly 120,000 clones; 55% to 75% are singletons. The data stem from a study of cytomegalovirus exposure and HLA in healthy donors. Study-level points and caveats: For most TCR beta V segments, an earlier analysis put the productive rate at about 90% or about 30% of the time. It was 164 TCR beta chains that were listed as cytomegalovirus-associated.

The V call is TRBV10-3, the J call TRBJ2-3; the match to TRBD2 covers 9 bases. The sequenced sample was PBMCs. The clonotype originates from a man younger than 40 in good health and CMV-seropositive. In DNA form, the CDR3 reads TGTGCCATCAGTGAGACAATTATGACTAGCGGACGCACAGATACGCAGTATTTT. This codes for CAISETIMTSGRTDTQYF.